A single sample gave rise to the 9 T cell receptor beta chains below, sequenced in a study of blood T cell repertoires in COVID-19. Method: immunoSEQ multiplex PCR; TCRdb's copy keeps in-frame clones and lacks some. The sample consists of about 140,000 clones, about 89% of them appearing once. What was sequenced was peripheral blood. The origin of the receptors is a man aged 50-60 years who had recovered from COVID-19.

This clone was detected only a few times. The chain combines TRBV5-1 with TRBJ1-6; D may be TRBD1 (5 bases). Germline loops: CDR1 SGHRS, CDR2 YFSETQ. The V end lost 0 bases, the J end lost 0 bases, and 16 bases lay between the germline ends. The CDR3 contains 19 residues. CDR3: CASSLARTREFSYNSPLHF. CDR3 DNA: TGCGCCAGCAGCTTGGCGAGGACACGGGAGTTCTCCTATAATTCACCCCTCCACTTT.

The CDR3 is CASIDSGRRELNYGYTF. In DNA form, the CDR3 reads TGTGCCAGCATCGATAGCGGACGTAGAGAGCTTAACTATGGCTACACCTTC. The J gene is TRBJ1-2, the V gene TRBV5-5; unclear D gene. The CDR3 has 17 residues. The germline gives CDR1 SGHKS, CDR2 YYEKEE (reference sequence). V shed 6 bases and J shed 1 base, with 22 bases lying between them.

The rearrangement links TRBV30 to TRBJ2-5, with TRBD1 matching over 9 bases. With 1 base clipped from V and 2 bases from J, the junction kept 2 bases outside the gene matches. This CDR3 comprises 14 residues. Germline CDR1 and CDR2: GTSNPN and SVGIG (reference sequence). CDR3 in amino acids: CAWSDGQGQETQYF. CDR3 DNA sequence: TGTGCCTGGAGTGATGGACAGGGGCAAGAGACCCAGTACTTC.

V is TRBV15 and J is TRBJ2-7; maybe TRBD1 (5 bases). The CDR3 contains 14 residues. V lost 0 bases, J lost 3 bases, and 9 bases lay in between. Germline CDR1 and CDR2: LNHNV and YYDKDF (reference sequence). CDR3 loop: CATSREAGNYEQYF. CDR3 in DNA: TGTGCCACCAGCAGAGAGGCAGGGAACTACGAGCAGTACTTC.

The V call is TRBV11-3, the J call TRBJ2-7; 7 bases are a match to TRBD1. Germline V gene sequence: CDR1 SGHNT, CDR2 YENEEA. V trimming: 1 base; J trimming: 1 base; junction bases outside the gene matches: 4. This CDR3 has 15 amino acids. CDR3 bases: TGTGCCAGCAGCTTAGGACAGGGTACTTCCTACGAGCAGTACTTC. Amino acids: CASSLGQGTSYEQYF.

CDR3 protein: CASSSPRETQYF. CDR3 bases: TGTGCCAGCAGCTCACCACGGGAGACCCAGTACTTC. The chain recombines TRBV5-4 with TRBJ2-5; D remains ambiguous. The V end was cut by 3 bases, the J end by 5 bases, with 8 bases between. Germline assignment: CDR1 SGHNT and CDR2 YYREEE (reference sequence). The CDR3 covers 12 residues.

This clone was seen only a few times. The rearrangement uses TRBV6-2 or TRBV6-3 and TRBJ1-5, with 7 bases matching TRBD1. CDR1 and CDR2 from the germline V gene are MNHEY and SVGEGT. The CDR3 loop spans 17 amino acids. V lost 4 bases and J lost 5; bases outside the gene matches: 14. CDR3 region: CASSWRAGGSFYQPQHF. CDR3 DNA sequence: TGTGCCAGCAGTTGGAGGGCAGGGGGATCCTTTTATCAGCCCCAGCATTTT.

The CDR3 DNA sequence: TGTGCCAGCAGTGAAAGGCCGCCGGGAAGCAATCAGCCCCAGCATTTT. Translating gives CASSERPPGSNQPQHF. The chain joins TRBV6-1 to TRBJ1-5; D remains unclear. Germline V gene sequence: CDR1 MNHNS, CDR2 SASEGT. V was pared by 2 bases and J by 1 base, with 12 bases between. The CDR3 loop spans 16 amino acids.

J is TRBJ1-4 and V is TRBV4-3; D is unclear. This CDR3 contains 16 residues. Germline-derived CDR1 and CDR2 are LGHNA and YSLEER. Between the trimmed V and J ends, which lost 0 bases and 3 bases, there was a span of 11 bases. The CDR3 DNA reads TGCGCCAGCAGCCAAGATCAGGAGGGCCCTAATGAAAAACTGTTTTTT. Its translation is CASSQDQEGPNEKLFF.